Given below is one T cell receptor (beta chain) in context. Antigen: not known. This record belongs to a study of T cell responses to AZD1222 COVID-19 vaccine. For the study at large: Researchers grouped second doses given at about 4 or about 12 weeks into one pool.

J lost 8 bases, V lost 4 bases, and 13 bases had no gene match. Germline lookup yields CDR1 MDHEN and CDR2 SYDVKM. The CDR3 length is 15 residues. The protocol was immunoSEQ multiplex PCR, while the TCRdb copy is restricted to in-frame clones and leaves out a portion. Altogether about 86,000 clones are present, roughly 87% being singletons, with the ten largest covering about 2.2%. Study-level points and caveats: White British donors predominated, females outnumbered males, and clonal diversity was possibly underestimated.

The receptor comes from an adult in good health. The sequences come from peripheral blood, collected on day 0 of AZD1222 vaccination. The chain has TRBV28 and TRBJ1-2; 7 nucleotides agree with TRBD1. CDR3 coding DNA: TGTGCCAGCAGTTACCGACAGGGTACCATGGGGGGCTACACCTTC. This gives the protein CASSYRQGTMGGYTF.